This section outlines one T cell receptor (beta chain) sequence together with its context. Measured with immunoSEQ multiplex PCR; TCRdb has only the in-frame clones, and not every one. The sample contains 11,000 or so clones, 65% to 80% of which appear only once. This entry comes from a study of graft-versus-host responses after intestinal transplantation. Unmatched junction bases numbered 11, after V lost 3 bases and J lost 12 bases. This CDR3 is 14 amino acids long. Per the germline V gene, CDR1 is SGHTA and CDR2 is FQGTGA. Sequenced material: PBMCs, taken nearly 500 days after intestinal transplant. This receptor was obtained from a human patient who received an intestinal transplant, so some T cells may come from the graft donor. V usage is TRBV7-3 and J usage is TRBJ2-1; 7 bases match TRBD2. The CDR3, as DNA: TGTGCCAGCAGCTTCTCCTCTTTTAGCGGGTGGCAGTTCTTC. Translation gives CASSFSSFSGWQFF.